This record looks at one TCR beta chain sequence and its context. The record originates from a study of blood T cell repertoires in COVID-19. Background on the study: Samples representing acute and convalescent COVID-19 were sourced from the United States, Italy and Spain.

The study assigned cohorts using participant-reported clinical history. Cohort 3 recovered donors had two negative PCRs, clearance, or symptom resolution. Original data processing: Counts of nucleated cells, estimated from reference gene primer amplification, were obtained. TCRdb keeps only in-frame clones here, not all; method: immunoSEQ multiplex PCR. V, J and clone size are taken as reported in that table, and D and trimming were inferred from the DNA itself. Counted here are fewer than 350,000 clones, roughly 85% occurring once; the ten biggest clones make up 2.2%. V lost 5 bases and J lost 3, with 14 bases in between. CDR1 and CDR2 (germline): LNHDA, SQIVND (reference sequence). This CDR3 region has 15 residues.

Sequenced material: PBMCs or T cells enriched from blood (not recorded which). This sequence was found in a man between 25 and 39 years old who had recovered from COVID-19. The chain joins TRBV19 to TRBJ1-5; D gene unclear. CDR3 sequence (DNA): TGTGCCAGTAGTTCCTGGGCCCTTTACAATCAGCCCCAGCATTTT. It translates to CASSSWALYNQPQHF.